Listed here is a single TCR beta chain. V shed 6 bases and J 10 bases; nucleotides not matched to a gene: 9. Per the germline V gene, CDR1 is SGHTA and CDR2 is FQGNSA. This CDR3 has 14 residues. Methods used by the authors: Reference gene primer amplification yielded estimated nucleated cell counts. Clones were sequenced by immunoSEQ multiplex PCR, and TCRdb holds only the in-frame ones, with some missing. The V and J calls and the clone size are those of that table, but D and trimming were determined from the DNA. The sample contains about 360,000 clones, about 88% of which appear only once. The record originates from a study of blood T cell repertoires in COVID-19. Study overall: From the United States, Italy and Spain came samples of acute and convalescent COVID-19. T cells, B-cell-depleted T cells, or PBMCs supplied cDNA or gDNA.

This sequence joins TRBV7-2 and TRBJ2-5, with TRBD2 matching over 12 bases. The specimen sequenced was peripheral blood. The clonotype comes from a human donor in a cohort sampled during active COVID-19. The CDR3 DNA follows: TGTGCCAGCAGAAACCGACTAGCGGGGGACATCCAGTACTTC. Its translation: CASRNRLAGDIQYF.